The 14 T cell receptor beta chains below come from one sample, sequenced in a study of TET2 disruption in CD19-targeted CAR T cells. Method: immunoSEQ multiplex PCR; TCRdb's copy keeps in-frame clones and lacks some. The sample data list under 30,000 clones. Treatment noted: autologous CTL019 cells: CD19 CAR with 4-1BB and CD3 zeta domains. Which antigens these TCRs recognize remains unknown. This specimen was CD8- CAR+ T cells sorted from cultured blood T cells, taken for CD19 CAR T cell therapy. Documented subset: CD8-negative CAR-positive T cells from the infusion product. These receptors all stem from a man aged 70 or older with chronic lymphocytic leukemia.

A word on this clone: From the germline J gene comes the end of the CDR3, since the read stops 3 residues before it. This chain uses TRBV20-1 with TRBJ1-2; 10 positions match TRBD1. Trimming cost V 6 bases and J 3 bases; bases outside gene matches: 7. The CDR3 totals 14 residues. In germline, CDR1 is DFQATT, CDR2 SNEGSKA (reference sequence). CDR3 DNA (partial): TGCAGTGCGGACGCTGGGACAGGGGACTATGGC. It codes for CSADAGTGDYG. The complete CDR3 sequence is CSADAGTGDYGYTF.

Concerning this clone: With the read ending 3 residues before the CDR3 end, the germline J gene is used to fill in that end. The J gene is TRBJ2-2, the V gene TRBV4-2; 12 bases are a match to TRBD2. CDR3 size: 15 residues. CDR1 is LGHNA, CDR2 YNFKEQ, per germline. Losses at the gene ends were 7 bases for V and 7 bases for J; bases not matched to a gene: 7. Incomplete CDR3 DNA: TGTGCCAGCAAATCTAGCGGGGGGGCCTTCGGGGAG. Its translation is CASKSSGGAFGE. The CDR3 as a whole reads CASKSSGGAFGELFF.

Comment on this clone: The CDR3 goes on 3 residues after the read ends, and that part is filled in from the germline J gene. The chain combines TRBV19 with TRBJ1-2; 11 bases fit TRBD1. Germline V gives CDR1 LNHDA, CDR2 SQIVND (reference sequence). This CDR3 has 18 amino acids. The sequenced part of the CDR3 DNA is TGTGCCAGTAGTCCATTGCTACCGGGACAGGGGGAGACAGATACC. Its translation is CASSPLLPGQGETDT. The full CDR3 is CASSPLLPGQGETDTYTF. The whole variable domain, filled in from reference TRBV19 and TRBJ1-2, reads DGGITQSPKYLFRKEGQNVTLSCEQNLNHDAMYWYRQDPGQGLRLIYYSQIVNDFQKGDIAEGYSVSREKKESFPLTVTSAQKNPTAFYLCASSPLLPGQGETDTYTFGSGTRLTVV.

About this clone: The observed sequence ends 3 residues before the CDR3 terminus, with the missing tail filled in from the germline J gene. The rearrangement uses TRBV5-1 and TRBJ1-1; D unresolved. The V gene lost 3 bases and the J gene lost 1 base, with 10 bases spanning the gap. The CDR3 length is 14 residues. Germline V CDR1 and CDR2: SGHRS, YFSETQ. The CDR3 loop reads CASSSAGRNTEAFF. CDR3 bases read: TGCGCCAGCAGCTCGGCGGGGAGGAACACTGAA.

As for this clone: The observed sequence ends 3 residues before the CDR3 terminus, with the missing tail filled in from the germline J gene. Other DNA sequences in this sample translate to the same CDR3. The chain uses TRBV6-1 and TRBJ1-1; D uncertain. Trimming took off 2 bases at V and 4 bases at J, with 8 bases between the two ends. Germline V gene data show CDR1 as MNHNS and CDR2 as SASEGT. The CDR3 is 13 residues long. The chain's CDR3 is CASSETGFTEAFF. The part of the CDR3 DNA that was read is TGTGCCAGCAGTGAAACCGGGTTCACTGAA.

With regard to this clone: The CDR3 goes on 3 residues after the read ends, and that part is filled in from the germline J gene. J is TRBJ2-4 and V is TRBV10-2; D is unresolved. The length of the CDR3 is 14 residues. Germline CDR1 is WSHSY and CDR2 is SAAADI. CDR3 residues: CASSQAGSNQPQYF. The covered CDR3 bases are TGCGCCAGCAGCCAAGCAGGCTCAAATCAGCCT.

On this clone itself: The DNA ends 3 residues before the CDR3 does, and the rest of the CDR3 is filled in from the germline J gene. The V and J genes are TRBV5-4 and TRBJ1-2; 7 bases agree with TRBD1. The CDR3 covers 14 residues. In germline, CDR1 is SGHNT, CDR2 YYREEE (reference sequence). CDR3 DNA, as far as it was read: TGTGCCAGCAGCCGGGGACAGCGCCCCTACGAC. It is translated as CASSRGQRPYD. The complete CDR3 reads CASSRGQRPYDYTF. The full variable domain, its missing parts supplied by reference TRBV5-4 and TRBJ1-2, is ETGVTQSPTHLIKTRGQQVTLRCSSQSGHNTVSWYQQALGQGPQFIFQYYREEENGRGNFPPRFSGLQFPNYSSELNVNALELDDSALYLCASSRGQRPYDYTFGSGTRLTVV.

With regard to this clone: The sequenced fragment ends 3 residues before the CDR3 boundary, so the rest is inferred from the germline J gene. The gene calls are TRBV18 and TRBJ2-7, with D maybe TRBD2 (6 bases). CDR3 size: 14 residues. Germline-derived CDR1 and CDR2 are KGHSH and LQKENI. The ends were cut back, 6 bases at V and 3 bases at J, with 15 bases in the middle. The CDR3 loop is CASSGGRTNYEQYF. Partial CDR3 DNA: TGTGCCAGCTCGGGGGGACGGACTAACTACGAG. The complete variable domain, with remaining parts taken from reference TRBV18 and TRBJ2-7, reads NAGVMQNPRHLVRRRGQEARLRCSPMKGHSHVYWYRQLPEEGLKFMVYLQKENIIDESGMPKERFSAEFPKEGPSILRIQQVVRGDSAAYFCASSGGRTNYEQYFGPGTRLTVT.

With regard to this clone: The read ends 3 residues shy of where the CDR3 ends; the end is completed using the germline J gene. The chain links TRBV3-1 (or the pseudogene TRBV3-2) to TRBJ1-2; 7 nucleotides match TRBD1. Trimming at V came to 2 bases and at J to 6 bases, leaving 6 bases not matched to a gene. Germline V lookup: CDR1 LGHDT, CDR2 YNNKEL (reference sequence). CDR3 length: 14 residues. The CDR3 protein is CASSQRGRGDGYTF. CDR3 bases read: TGTGCCAGCAGCCAAAGGGGCAGGGGGGATGGC.

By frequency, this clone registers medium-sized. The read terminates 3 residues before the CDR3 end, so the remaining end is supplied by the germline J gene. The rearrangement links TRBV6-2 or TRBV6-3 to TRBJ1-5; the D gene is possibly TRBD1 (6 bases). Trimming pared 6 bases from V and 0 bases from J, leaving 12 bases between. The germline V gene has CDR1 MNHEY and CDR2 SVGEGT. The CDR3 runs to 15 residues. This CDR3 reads CASSPDRDSNQPQHF. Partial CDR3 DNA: TGTGCCAGCAGCCCGGACAGAGATAGCAATCAGCCC.

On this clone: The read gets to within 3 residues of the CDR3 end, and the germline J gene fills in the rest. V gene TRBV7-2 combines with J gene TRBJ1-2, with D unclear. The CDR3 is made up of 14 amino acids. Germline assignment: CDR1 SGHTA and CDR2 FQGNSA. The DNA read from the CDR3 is TGTGCCAGCAGCTCCCCCCGGCGCACAGATACC. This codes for CASSSPRRTDT. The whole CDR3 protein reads CASSSPRRTDTYTF.

The DNA read from the CDR3 is TGTGCCAGCAGCCCAACAAGCGGGGCTAGCACAGATACC. Amino acids: CASSPTSGASTDT. The complete CDR3 sequence is CASSPTSGASTDTYTF. The V and J genes are TRBV7-7 and TRBJ1-2; the D gene is possibly TRBD1 (5 bases). The read stops 3 residues short of the end of the CDR3; the missing end is completed from the germline J gene. Germline CDR1 SSHAT, CDR2 FNYEAQ (reference sequence). The CDR3 covers 16 residues.

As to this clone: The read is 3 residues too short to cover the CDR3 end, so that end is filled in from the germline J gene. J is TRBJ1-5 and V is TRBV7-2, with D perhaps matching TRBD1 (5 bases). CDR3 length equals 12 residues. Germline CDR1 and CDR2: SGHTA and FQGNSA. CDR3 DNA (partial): TGTGCCAGCAGCAGCGGGACTCCCCCC. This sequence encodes CASSSGTPP. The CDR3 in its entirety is CASSSGTPPQHF. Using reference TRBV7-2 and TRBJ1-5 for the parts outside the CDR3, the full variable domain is GAGVSQSPSNKVTEKGKDVELRCDPISGHTALYWYRQSLGQGLEFLIYFQGNSAPDKSGLPSDRFSAERTGGSVSTLTIQRTQQEDSAVYLCASSSGTPPQHFGDGTRLSIL.

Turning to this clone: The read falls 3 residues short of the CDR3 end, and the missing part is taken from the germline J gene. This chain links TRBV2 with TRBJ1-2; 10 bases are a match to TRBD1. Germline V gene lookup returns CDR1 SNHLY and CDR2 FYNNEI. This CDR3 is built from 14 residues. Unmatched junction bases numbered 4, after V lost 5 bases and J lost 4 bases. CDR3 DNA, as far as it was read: TGTGCCAGCAGTTATGGGACAGGGGCCTATGGC. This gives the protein CASSYGTGAYG. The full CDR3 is CASSYGTGAYGYTF.